The 14 T cell receptor beta chains below were found in one sample sequenced in a study of shared clonotypes between healthy human individuals. Data came from immunoSEQ multiplex PCR; TCRdb stores just in-frame clones and leaves some out. The table includes 500,000 or so clones, 95% to 96% detected once. The sample was naive CD4+ T cells sorted from blood. Subset of the sample: CD45RA+ positively selected. The receptors stem from a woman under 40 in good health.

This sequence joins TRBV9 and TRBJ2-2; D ambiguous. V dropped 0 bases and J dropped 4 bases, with 7 bases sitting between them. CDR1 and CDR2 (germline): SGDLS, YYNGEE. CDR3 length: 14 residues. DNA of the CDR3: TGTGCCAGCAGCGTAGCCAGGCCCACCGGGGAGCTGTTTTTT. Its protein is CASSVARPTGELFF.

V usage is TRBV29-1 and J usage is TRBJ1-2, with D unclear. The germline V and J ends were trimmed by 7 bases and 7 bases, with 22 bases remaining between them. Germline V gene data show CDR1 as SQVTM and CDR2 as ANQGSEA. The CDR3 spans 14 residues. For the CDR3, the DNA is TGCAGCGCTCAGGAGGCCAGCCTGGGCACTGGCTACACCTTC. It specifies CSAQEASLGTGYTF.

The V gene is TRBV11-2, the J gene TRBJ1-2; the D gene is possibly TRBD1 (5 bases). CDR1 SGHAT and CDR2 FQNNGV come from the germline V gene. V gave up 2 bases and J gave up 3 bases, with 10 bases separating them. This CDR3 has 14 amino acids. CDR3 loop: CASSLRDGYYGYTF. For the CDR3, the DNA is TGTGCCAGCAGCTTAAGGGACGGATACTATGGCTACACCTTC.

V is TRBV7-6 and J is TRBJ2-1; weak D call: TRBD1 (5 bases). CDR3 size: 13 residues. Germline V gene data show CDR1 as SGHVS and CDR2 as FNYEAQ. Trimming removed 5 bases from V and 2 bases from J, with 7 bases in between. In nucleotides, the CDR3 is TGTGCCAGCAGCCAGGGAACCTACAATGAGCAGTTCTTC. Its protein is CASSQGTYNEQFF.

The rearrangement links TRBV2 to TRBJ2-2; D not certain. Trimming took off 3 bases at V and 4 bases at J, with 9 bases between the two ends. This CDR3 spans 14 amino acids. Germline V lookup: CDR1 SNHLY, CDR2 FYNNEI. The CDR3 sequence: CASSDREPTGELFF. The CDR3 DNA follows: TGTGCCAGCAGTGACCGAGAACCCACCGGGGAGCTGTTTTTT.

J is TRBJ1-5 and V is TRBV5-6; TRBD1 matches at 7 bases. V was clipped by 4 bases and J by 4 bases; unmatched bases: 2. From germline, CDR1 is SGHDT and CDR2 YYEEEE. The CDR3 consists of 13 residues. CDR3 DNA: TGTGCCAGCAGCCGGACAGGAAATCAGCCCCAGCATTTT. Translating gives CASSRTGNQPQHF.

This chain links TRBV28 with TRBJ1-2; TRBD1 is a possible D gene (5 bases). The CDR3 has 14 amino acids. The germline V gene has CDR1 MDHEN and CDR2 SYDVKM. Trimming took 2 bases from V and 8 from J, leaving 15 bases between them. The CDR3 loop is CASSLVDKYAGYTF. CDR3 nucleotides: TGTGCCAGCAGTTTAGTGGACAAATATGCGGGCTACACCTTC.

This clone was recorded only once. The V gene is TRBV6-5, the J gene TRBJ1-2, with D perhaps TRBD1 (6 bases). The CDR3 consists of 14 residues. The V end was cut by 6 bases, the J end by 3 bases, with 14 bases between. Germline lookup yields CDR1 MNHEY and CDR2 SVGAGI. The CDR3 DNA follows: TGTGCCAGCAGCCGGGACAAGGAATACTATGGCTACACCTTC. Its translation is CASSRDKEYYGYTF.

The chain couples TRBV19 to TRBJ2-7, with 8 bases that match TRBD1. Trimming took 6 bases from V and 2 from J; bases not matched to a gene: 9. The CDR3 extends over 15 amino acids. Per germline, CDR1 LNHDA and CDR2 SQIVND (reference sequence). CDR3 sequence reads: CASSPGTGTTYEQYF. CDR3 coding DNA: TGTGCCAGTAGCCCCGGGACAGGCACCACCTACGAGCAGTACTTC.

The chain combines TRBV15 with TRBJ2-1, with 12 bases matching TRBD2. Germline V CDR1 and CDR2: LNHNV, YYDKDF (reference sequence). The trim removed 5 bases at V and 10 bases at J, leaving 12 bases unmatched. The CDR3 spans 16 residues. CDR3 sequence reads: CATSPTRGLAGGEQFF. Here the CDR3 DNA reads TGTGCCACCAGCCCCACACGGGGCCTAGCGGGAGGGGAGCAGTTCTTC.

The chain couples TRBV19 to TRBJ1-3; the D is unclear. CDR1 is LNHDA and CDR2 is SQIVND in the germline V gene (reference sequence). There are 14 residues in the CDR3. V was clipped by 10 bases and J by 0 bases, with 13 bases between them. The CDR3 here is CATHDVGSGNTIYF. The CDR3 DNA follows: TGTGCCACCCACGACGTCGGCTCTGGAAACACCATATATTTT.

CDR3 sequence (DNA): TGCGCCAGCAGCTTGGTGGTGGACGAAAAACTGTTTTTT. Translating it yields CASSLVVDEKLFF. The rearrangement joins TRBV5-1 to TRBJ1-4; D ambiguous. V was pared by 0 bases and J by 8 bases, with 8 bases between. Germline V CDR1 and CDR2: SGHRS, YFSETQ. The CDR3 is made up of 13 amino acids.

This chain joins TRBV19 and TRBJ2-7, with 8 bases identical to TRBD2. J was trimmed by 3 bases and V by 4 bases; bases with no gene match: 2. Germline assignment: CDR1 LNHDA and CDR2 SQIVND (reference sequence). There are 13 residues in the CDR3. In DNA form, the CDR3 reads TGTGCCAGTAGTACCGGGACTAGCTACGAGCAGTACTTC. It codes for CASSTGTSYEQYF.

The gene calls are TRBV5-4 and TRBJ2-3; the D gene is possibly TRBD2 (6 bases). V shed 2 bases and J shed 6 bases, with 16 bases lying between them. Germline assignment: CDR1 SGHNT and CDR2 YYREEE (reference sequence). This CDR3 comprises 15 residues. CDR3 nucleotides: TGTGCCAGCAGCTTTGGCGGGGATTTCCGTGATACGCAGTATTTT. Protein sequence: CASSFGGDFRDTQYF.